This T cell receptor beta chain was recorded in a study of cytomegalovirus exposure and HLA in healthy donors. Overall study results and limits: Association of a missense DCLRE1C variant with TCR beta V- and J-gene trimming was reported in a later analysis.

On this clone itself: Its antigen is as yet unknown.

The PCR was carried out with 60 Vbeta primers and 13 Jbeta primers. Here immunoSEQ multiplex PCR was the method, and the copy in TCRdb shows in-frame clones only, minus some. The table lists 110,000 to 150,000 clones, roughly 77% of them singletons. The specimen was PBMCs. This TCR was recovered from a female donor in good health and CMV-seronegative.

The CDR3 DNA follows: TGTGCCAGCAGCGCGATGAGTTTGAATGAGCAGTTCTTC. Its translation is CASSAMSLNEQFF. This sequence joins TRBV9 and TRBJ2-1; D remains unclear. The CDR3 has 13 residues. Germline V CDR1 and CDR2: SGDLS, YYNGEE. Trimming took off 3 bases at V and 7 bases at J, with 11 bases between the two ends.